This T cell receptor beta chain was obtained from a study of CD8+ T cells in alopecia areata. Study-wide points: Lesional scalp, especially alopecia totalis/universalis, showed higher clonality than normal scalp. Sequencing of scalp samples also captures resident alphabeta T cells of normal skin. Patients showed less clear TCR sequence sharing than mice, possibly partly because of HLA diversity.

V lost 4 bases, J lost 6 bases, and 4 bases stayed unmatched. There are 14 residues in the CDR3. Per germline, CDR1 SGHDT and CDR2 YYEEEE. On this clone itself: The antigen remains undetermined.

Reverse transcribed after extraction, RNA yielded cDNA as the sequencing template. The method was immunoSEQ multiplex PCR; TCRdb's version includes in-frame clones alone and lacks a portion of them. The table has some 110,000 clones, around 61% seen once. The material sequenced was CD4+ T cells sorted from blood. The V gene is TRBV5-6, the J gene TRBJ2-2; 9 bases map to TRBD1. The receptor comes from a human donor in good health. The CDR3 DNA is TGTGCCAGCAGCCCGGACAGGGGCGCCGGGGAGCTGTTTTTT. It is translated as CASSPDRGAGELFF.